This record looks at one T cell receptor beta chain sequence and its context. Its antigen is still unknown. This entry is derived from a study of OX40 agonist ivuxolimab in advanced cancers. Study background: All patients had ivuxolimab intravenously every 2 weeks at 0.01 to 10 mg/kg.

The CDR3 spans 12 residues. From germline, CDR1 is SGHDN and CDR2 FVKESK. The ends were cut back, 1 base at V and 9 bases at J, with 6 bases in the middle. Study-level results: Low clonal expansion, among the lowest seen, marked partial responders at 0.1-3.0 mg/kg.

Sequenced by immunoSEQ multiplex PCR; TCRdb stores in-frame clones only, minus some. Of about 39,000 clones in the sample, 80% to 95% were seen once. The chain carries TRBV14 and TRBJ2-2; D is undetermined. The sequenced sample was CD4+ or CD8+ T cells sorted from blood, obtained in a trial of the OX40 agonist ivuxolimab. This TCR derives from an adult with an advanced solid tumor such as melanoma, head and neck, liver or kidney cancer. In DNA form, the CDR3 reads TGTGCCAGCAGCCAAGTGTCATGGGAGCTGTTTTTT. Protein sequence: CASSQVSWELFF.